This T cell receptor beta chain originates from a study of T cell repertoires in cytomegalovirus infection. For the study at large: Recently identified HLA-C-restricted CMV epitopes were used, and well-studied HLA-B-restricted CMV epitopes were used as well.

A single record per CDR3 protein comes from TCRdb applying MiXCR to the reads. The profile covers approximately 1,000,000 distinct CDR3 sequences, with approximately 30% appearing a single time and around an eighth taken by the ten largest. This clonotype was seen just once. Its antigen remains unknown. Study-level results: Ex vivo, HLA-C-restricted CMV-specific TCR beta clonotypes prevailed over the rest of the response.

CDR3 length: 18 residues. In germline, CDR1 is ENHRY, CDR2 SYGVKD. V lost 5 bases and J lost 3; bases outside the gene matches: 11. The rearrangement uses TRBV10-3 and TRBJ2-1, with 12 bases identical to TRBD2. The starting material was cultured CD8+ T cells from PBMCs, obtained from culture after CMV antigen stimulation. This TCR derives from a human donor in good health (CMV status not recorded). Some clones in this sample may be carry-over from other donors' samples. The CDR3 loop is CAISILAGGPSGYNEQFF. The DNA of the CDR3 is TGTGCCATCAGTATTCTAGCGGGGGGGCCTAGTGGCTACAATGAGCAGTTCTTC.